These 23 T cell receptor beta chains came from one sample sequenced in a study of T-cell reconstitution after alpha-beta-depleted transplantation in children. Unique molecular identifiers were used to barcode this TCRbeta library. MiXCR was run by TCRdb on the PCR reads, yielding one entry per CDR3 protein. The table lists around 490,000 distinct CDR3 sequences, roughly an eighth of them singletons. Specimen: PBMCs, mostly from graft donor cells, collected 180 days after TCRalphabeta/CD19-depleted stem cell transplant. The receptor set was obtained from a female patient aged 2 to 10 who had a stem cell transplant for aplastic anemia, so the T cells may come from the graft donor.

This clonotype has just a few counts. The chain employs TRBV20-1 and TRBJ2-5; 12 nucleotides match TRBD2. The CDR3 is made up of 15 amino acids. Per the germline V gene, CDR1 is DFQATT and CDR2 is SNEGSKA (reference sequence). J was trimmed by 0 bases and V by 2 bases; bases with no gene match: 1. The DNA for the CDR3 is TGCAGTGCTAGATGGACTAGCGGGGACCAAGAGACCCAGTACTTC. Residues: CSARWTSGDQETQYF.

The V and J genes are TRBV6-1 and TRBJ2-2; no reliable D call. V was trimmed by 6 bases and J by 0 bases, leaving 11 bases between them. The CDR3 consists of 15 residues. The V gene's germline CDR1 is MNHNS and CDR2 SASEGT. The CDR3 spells CASRTDGANTGELFF. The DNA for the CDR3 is TGTGCCAGCAGAACAGACGGCGCGAACACCGGGGAGCTGTTTTTT.

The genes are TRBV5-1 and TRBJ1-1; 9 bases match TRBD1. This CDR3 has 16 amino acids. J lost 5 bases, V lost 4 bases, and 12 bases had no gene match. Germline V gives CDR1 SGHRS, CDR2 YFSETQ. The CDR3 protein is CASSRLFRTGVTEAFF. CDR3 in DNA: TGCGCCAGCAGCCGTCTTTTTAGGACAGGGGTAACTGAAGCTTTCTTT.

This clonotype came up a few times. The CDR3 DNA is TGTGCCAGCAGTTTAAGGCGAGGGGGCAATGATGGCTACACCTTC. Amino acid sequence: CASSLRRGGNDGYTF. The genes are TRBV12-3 or TRBV12-4 and TRBJ1-2; 7 bases agree with TRBD1. The CDR3 extends over 15 amino acids. Trimming at V came to 2 bases and at J to 6 bases, leaving 9 bases not matched to a gene.

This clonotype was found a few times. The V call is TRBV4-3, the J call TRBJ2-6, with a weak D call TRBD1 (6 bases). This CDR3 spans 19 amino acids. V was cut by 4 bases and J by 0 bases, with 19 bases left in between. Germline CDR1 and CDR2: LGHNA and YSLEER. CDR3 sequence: CASSLPQSGVHSGANVLTF. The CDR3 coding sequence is TGCGCCAGCAGCCTACCCCAATCAGGGGTACACTCTGGGGCCAACGTCCTGACTTTC.

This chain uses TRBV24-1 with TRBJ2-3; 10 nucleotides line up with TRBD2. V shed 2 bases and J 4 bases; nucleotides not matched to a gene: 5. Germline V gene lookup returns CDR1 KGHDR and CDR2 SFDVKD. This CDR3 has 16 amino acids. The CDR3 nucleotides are TGTGCCACCAGTGATTACCCAGCGGGGGGGCCAGATACGCAGTATTTT. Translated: CATSDYPAGGPDTQYF.

CDR3 DNA sequence: TGTGCCAGCAGCCAAGAACCCCGCTTTGAAACCCTCCACTTT. As protein: CASSQEPRFETLHF. The V and J genes are TRBV14 and TRBJ1-6, with no clear D. Germline CDR1 reads SGHDN; CDR2 reads FVKESK. Trimming cost V 0 bases and J 14 bases, with 14 bases left between them. This CDR3 is built from 14 residues. The whole variable domain, filled in from reference TRBV14 and TRBJ1-6, reads EAGVTQFPSHSVIEKGQTVTLRCDPISGHDNLYWYRRVMGKEIKFLLHFVKESKQDESGMPNNRFLAERTGGTYSTLKVQPAELEDSGVYFCASSQEPRFETLHFGNGTRLTVT.

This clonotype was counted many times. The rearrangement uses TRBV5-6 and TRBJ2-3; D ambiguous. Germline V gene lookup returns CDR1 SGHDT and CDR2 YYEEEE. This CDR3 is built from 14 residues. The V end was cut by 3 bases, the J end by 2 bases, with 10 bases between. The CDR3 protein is CASSWVGSTDTQYF. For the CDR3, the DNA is TGTGCCAGCAGCTGGGTCGGATCCACAGATACGCAGTATTTT.

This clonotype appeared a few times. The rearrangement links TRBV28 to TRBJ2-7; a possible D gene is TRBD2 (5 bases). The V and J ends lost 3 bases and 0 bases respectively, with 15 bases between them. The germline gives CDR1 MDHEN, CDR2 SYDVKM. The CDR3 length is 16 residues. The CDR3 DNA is TGTGCCAGCAGTTTTCTTGCGGGCTCAACCTCCTACGAGCAGTACTTC. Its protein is CASSFLAGSTSYEQYF.

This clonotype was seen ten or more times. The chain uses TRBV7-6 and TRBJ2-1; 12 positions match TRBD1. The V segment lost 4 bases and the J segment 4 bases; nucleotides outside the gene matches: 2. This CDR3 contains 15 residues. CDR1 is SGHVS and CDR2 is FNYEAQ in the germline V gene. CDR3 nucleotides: TGTGCCAGCAGCTGGGACAGGGGGCTTTACAATGAGCAGTTCTTC. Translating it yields CASSWDRGLYNEQFF.

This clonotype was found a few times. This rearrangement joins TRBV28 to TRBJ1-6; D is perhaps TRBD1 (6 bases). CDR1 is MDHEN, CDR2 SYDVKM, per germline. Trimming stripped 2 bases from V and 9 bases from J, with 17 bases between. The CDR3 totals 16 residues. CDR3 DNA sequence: TGTGCCAGCAGTTTACCTTATGGGGGGGGCAGTTCACCCCTCCACTTT. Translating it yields CASSLPYGGGSSPLHF.

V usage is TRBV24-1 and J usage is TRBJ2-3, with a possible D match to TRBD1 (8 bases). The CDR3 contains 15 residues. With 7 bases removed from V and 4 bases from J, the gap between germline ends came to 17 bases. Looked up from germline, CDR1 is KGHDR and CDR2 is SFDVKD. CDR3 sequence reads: CATSPNRGGADTQYF. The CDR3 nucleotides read TGTGCCACCAGCCCGAACAGGGGGGGTGCAGATACGCAGTATTTT.

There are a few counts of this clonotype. This CDR3 reads CASSPQIRGPTYEQYF. The CDR3 DNA sequence: TGTGCCAGCAGCCCCCAAATCAGGGGGCCTACCTACGAGCAGTACTTC. The chain employs TRBV7-9 and TRBJ2-7, with 8 bases aligning to TRBD1. Germline V lookup: CDR1 SEHNR, CDR2 FQNEAQ (reference sequence). With V trimmed by 5 bases and J by 2 bases, 11 bases remained unmatched. The CDR3 is 16 residues long.

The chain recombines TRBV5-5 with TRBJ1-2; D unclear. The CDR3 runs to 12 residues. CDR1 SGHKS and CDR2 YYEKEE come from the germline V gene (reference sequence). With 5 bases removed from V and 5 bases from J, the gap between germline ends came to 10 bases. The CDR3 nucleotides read TGTGCCAGCAGTAAGGGAGTATATGGCTACACCTTC. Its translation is CASSKGVYGYTF.

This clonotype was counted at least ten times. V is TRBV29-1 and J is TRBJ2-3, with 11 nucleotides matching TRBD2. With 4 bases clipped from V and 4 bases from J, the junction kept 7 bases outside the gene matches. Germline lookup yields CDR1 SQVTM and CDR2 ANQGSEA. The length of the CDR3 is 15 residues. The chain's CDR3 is CSVVVLAGVADTQYF. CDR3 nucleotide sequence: TGCAGCGTTGTAGTACTAGCGGGAGTGGCAGATACGCAGTATTTT.

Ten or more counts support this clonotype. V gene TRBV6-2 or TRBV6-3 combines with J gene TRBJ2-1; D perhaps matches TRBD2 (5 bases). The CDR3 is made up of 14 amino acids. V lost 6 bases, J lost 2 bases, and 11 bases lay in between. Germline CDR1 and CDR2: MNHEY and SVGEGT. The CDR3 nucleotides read TGTGCCAGCAGAGCGGTTGGTCCCTACAATGAGCAGTTCTTC. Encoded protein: CASRAVGPYNEQFF.

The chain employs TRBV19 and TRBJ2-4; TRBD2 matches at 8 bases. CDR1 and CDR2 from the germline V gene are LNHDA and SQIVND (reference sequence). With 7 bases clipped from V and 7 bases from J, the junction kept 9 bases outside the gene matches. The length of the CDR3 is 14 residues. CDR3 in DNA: TGTGCCAGTAAAGACGGGGGGGCGATGAACATTCAGTACTTC. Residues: CASKDGGAMNIQYF.

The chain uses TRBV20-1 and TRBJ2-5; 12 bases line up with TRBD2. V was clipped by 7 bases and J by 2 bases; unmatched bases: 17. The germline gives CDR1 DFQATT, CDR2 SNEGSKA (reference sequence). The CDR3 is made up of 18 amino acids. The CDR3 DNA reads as TGCAGTGGCGAGGCTCCGACTAGCGGGAGAAGTATTCAAGAGACCCAGTACTTC. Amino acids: CSGEAPTSGRSIQETQYF.

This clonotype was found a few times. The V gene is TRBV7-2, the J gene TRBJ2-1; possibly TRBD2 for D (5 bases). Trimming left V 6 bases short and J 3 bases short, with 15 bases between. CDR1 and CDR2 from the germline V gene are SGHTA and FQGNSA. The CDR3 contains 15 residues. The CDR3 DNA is TGTGCCAGCAGGGGTGGACTCTTTTACTACAATGAGCAGTTCTTC. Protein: CASRGGLFYYNEQFF.

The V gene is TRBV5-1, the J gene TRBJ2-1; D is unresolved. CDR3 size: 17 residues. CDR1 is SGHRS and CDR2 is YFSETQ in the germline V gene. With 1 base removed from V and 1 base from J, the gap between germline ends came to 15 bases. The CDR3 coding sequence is TGCGCCAGCAGCTTGACCGAGTACCCACTTTCCTACAATGAGCAGTTCTTC. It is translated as CASSLTEYPLSYNEQFF.

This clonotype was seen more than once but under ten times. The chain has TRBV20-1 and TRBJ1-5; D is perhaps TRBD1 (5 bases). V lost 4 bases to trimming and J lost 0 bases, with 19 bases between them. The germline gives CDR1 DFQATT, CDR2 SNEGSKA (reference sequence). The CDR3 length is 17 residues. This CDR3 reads CSATDGPTVYSNQPQHF. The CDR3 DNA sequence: TGCAGTGCTACCGACGGCCCGACAGTCTATAGCAATCAGCCCCAGCATTTT.

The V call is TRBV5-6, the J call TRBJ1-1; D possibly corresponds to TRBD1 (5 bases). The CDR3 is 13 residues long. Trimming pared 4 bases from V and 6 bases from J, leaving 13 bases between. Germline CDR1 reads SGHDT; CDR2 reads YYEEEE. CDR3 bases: TGTGCCAGCAGCCGATTCCAGGGACCTGAAGCTTTCTTT. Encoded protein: CASSRFQGPEAFF.

CDR3 in DNA: TGCGCCAGCAGCCGAAGGACCCCCGGTACCGGGGAGCTGTTTTTT. Its translation is CASSRRTPGTGELFF. The J gene is TRBJ2-2, the V gene TRBV5-1; D is uncertain. Per germline, CDR1 SGHRS and CDR2 YFSETQ. The V gene lost 4 bases and the J gene lost 5 bases, with 15 bases spanning the gap. This CDR3 has 15 residues.